The TCR beta chain described here comes from a study of technical replicates of blood from several donors. The V end was cut by 6 bases, the J end by 9 bases, with 24 bases between. This CDR3 contains 16 residues. Per the germline V gene, CDR1 is WSHSY and CDR2 is SAAADI. This clone was picked up one time. The assay was immunoSEQ multiplex PCR, and TCRdb's table has in-frame clones only and misses some. The repertoire holds around 68,000 clones, with under 98% as singletons. The rearrangement uses TRBV10-2 and TRBJ2-4; tentative D call: TRBD1 (6 bases). This TCR came from a human donor in good health. Input material: T cells isolated from PBMCs. CDR3 amino acids: CASSPTGAGAIIIQYF. CDR3 in DNA: TGCGCCAGCAGCCCCACTGGGGCAGGGGCTATTATCATTCAGTACTTC.